This T cell receptor beta chain is drawn from a study of T cell changes during pregnancy in multiple sclerosis. Assay: immunoSEQ multiplex PCR; the TCRdb copy retains only in-frame clones and omits some. The sample records approximately 63,000 clones, about 93% being singletons. The sequence was collected from a female donor with multiple sclerosis, enrolled in a pregnancy study. The sample here was CD8+ T cells from peripheral blood mononuclear cells, taken in the third trimester of pregnancy.

Here the CDR3 DNA reads TGTGCCAGCAGTTTGGTACTCCTTGTGCAGCCCCAGCATTTT. Encoded protein: CASSLVLLVQPQHF. The V and J genes are TRBV28 and TRBJ1-5; D uncertain. V lost 3 bases, J lost 7 bases, and 13 bases lay in between. The germline CDR1 and CDR2 sequences are MDHEN and SYDVKM. This CDR3 comprises 14 residues.